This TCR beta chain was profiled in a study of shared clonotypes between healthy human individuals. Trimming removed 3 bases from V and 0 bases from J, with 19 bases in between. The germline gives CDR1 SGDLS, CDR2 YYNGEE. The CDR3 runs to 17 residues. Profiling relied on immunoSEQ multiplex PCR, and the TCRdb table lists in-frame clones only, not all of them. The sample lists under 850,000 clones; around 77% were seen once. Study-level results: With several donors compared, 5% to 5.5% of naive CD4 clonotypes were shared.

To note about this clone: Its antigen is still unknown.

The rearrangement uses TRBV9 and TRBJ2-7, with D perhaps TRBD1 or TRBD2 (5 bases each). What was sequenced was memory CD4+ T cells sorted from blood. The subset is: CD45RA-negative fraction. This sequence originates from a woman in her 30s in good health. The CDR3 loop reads CASSDRDGSASSYEQYF. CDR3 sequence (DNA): TGTGCCAGCAGCGACCGGGACGGCTCCGCTAGCTCCTACGAGCAGTACTTC.